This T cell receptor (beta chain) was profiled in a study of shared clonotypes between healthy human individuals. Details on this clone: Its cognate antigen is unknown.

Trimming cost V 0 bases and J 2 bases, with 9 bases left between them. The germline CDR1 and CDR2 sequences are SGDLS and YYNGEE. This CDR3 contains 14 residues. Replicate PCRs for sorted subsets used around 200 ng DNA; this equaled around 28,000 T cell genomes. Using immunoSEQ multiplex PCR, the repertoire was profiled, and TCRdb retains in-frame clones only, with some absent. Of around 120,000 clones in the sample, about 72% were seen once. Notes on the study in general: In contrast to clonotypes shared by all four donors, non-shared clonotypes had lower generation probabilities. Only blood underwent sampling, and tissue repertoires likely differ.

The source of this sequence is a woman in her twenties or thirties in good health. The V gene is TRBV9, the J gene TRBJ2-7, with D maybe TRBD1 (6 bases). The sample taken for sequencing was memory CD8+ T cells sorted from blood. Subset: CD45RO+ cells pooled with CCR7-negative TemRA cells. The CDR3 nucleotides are TGTGCCAGCAGCGTAGGGGACATCGCCTACGAGCAGTACTTC. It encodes CASSVGDIAYEQYF.